Each of the 8 T cell receptor beta chains below was sequenced from the same sample in a study of blood T cell repertoires in COVID-19. Libraries were prepared by immunoSEQ multiplex PCR; TCRdb keeps only in-frame clonotypes and omits some of them. Altogether 80,000 to 130,000 clones are present, approximately 86% being singletons, with the ten largest covering less than 3.5%. The sample taken for sequencing was PBMCs or T cells enriched from blood (not recorded which). Receptors originate from a woman aged 45 to 65 who had recovered from COVID-19.

The chain joins TRBV2 to TRBJ1-5; tentatively, D is TRBD1 (5 bases). Trimming took off 0 bases at V and 6 bases at J, with 15 bases between the two ends. Germline lookup yields CDR1 SNHLY and CDR2 FYNNEI. The CDR3 consists of 16 residues. The CDR3 region has the DNA TGTGCCAGCAGTGAAGCCGCCCCATCGGGGGGTCAGCCCCAGCATTTT. This translates into CASSEAAPSGGQPQHF.

DNA of the CDR3: TGTGCCAGCAGCGTAGCTACAGGGCTAGCCTACGAGCAGTACTTC. Its protein product is CASSVATGLAYEQYF. The chain is built from TRBV9 and TRBJ2-7, with a possible D match to TRBD1 (6 bases). The CDR3 is 15 residues long. Germline V gives CDR1 SGDLS, CDR2 YYNGEE. Trimming stripped 0 bases from V and 2 bases from J, with 12 bases between. Filled out from reference TRBV9 and TRBJ2-7, the complete variable domain reads DSGVTQTPKHLITATGQRVTLRCSPRSGDLSVYWYQQSLDQGLQFLIQYYNGEERAKGNILERFSAQQFPDLHSELNLSSLELGDSALYFCASSVATGLAYEQYFGPGTRLTVT.

The V call is TRBV5-5, the J call TRBJ1-1; D is ambiguous. The V gene lost 4 bases and the J gene lost 1 base, with 11 bases spanning the gap. This CDR3 comprises 14 residues. Germline CDR1 is SGHKS and CDR2 is YYEKEE (reference sequence). In DNA, the CDR3 is TGTGCCAGCAGCATATCGACGGGGAACACTGAAGCTTTCTTT. Amino acids: CASSISTGNTEAFF.

This chain links TRBV4-1 with TRBJ2-3; 8 nucleotides align to TRBD2. Germline V lookup: CDR1 MGHRA, CDR2 YSYEKL. The CDR3 is 16 residues long. After removal of 0 bases from V and 2 bases from J, the junction contained 4 bases not matched to a gene. The CDR3 DNA follows: TGCGCCAGCAGCCAAGATCCTAGCGGGCACACAGATACGCAGTATTTT. This sequence encodes CASSQDPSGHTDTQYF.

This chain connects TRBV30 to TRBJ1-2; 9 bases align to TRBD1. From germline, CDR1 is GTSNPN and CDR2 SVGIG (reference sequence). Trimming took 3 bases from V and 6 from J; bases not matched to a gene: 8. This CDR3 spans 14 amino acids. The CDR3 reads CAWSPKGQGHGYTF. Written as DNA, the CDR3 is TGTGCCTGGAGCCCTAAGGGACAGGGTCATGGCTACACCTTC.

This chain links TRBV6-5 with TRBJ2-2, with TRBD2 matching 12 bases. CDR3 length equals 15 residues. The germline gives CDR1 MNHEY, CDR2 SVGAGI. J gave up 4 bases and V 7 bases, and 4 bases lay outside the gene matches. This CDR3 is CASTETSGSTGELFF. The CDR3 region has the DNA TGTGCCAGCACCGAGACTAGCGGGAGCACCGGGGAGCTGTTTTTT.

The chain carries TRBV7-9 and TRBJ1-4; unclear D gene. Trimming pared 4 bases from V and 5 bases from J, leaving 17 bases between. In germline, CDR1 is SEHNR, CDR2 FQNEAQ (reference sequence). The CDR3 extends over 16 amino acids. The CDR3 DNA reads as TGTGCCAGCAGCTCCACCTGGGCCCAAAACAATGAAAAACTGTTTTTT. Its protein product is CASSSTWAQNNEKLFF.

The chain recombines TRBV5-4 with TRBJ2-7; D call uncertain. The V and J ends lost 4 bases and 6 bases respectively, with 11 bases between them. Germline V gene data show CDR1 as SGHNT and CDR2 as YYREEE (reference sequence). CDR3 length: 12 amino acids. The CDR3 bases are TGTGCCAGCAGCCTGGGCGGCGTCGAGCAGTACTTC. Encoded protein: CASSLGGVEQYF.